This passage covers 2 T cell receptor beta chains from one sample sequenced in a study of blood T cell repertoires in COVID-19. Libraries were prepared by immunoSEQ multiplex PCR; TCRdb keeps only in-frame clonotypes and omits some of them. The sample records over 90,000 clones, approximately 74% being singletons. Sequencing used peripheral blood. The receptors come from a man in his 70s with COVID-19, enrolled during active disease.

The chain is built from TRBV19 and TRBJ1-5; a possible D gene is TRBD1 (5 bases). The V gene's germline CDR1 is LNHDA and CDR2 SQIVND (reference sequence). CDR3 length: 14 residues. V lost 4 bases and J lost 7, with 14 bases in between. DNA of the CDR3: TGTGCCAGTAGTACCGGCGGGGGAAACCAGCCCCAGCATTTT. Amino acid sequence: CASSTGGGNQPQHF.

The chain uses TRBV7-2 and TRBJ2-5, with 7 bases matching TRBD1. The V and J ends lost 1 base and 2 bases, in that order; junction bases with no gene match: 4. The CDR3 extends over 15 amino acids. Per the germline V gene, CDR1 is SGHTA and CDR2 is FQGNSA. CDR3 amino acids: CASSLVGQIQETQYF. CDR3 sequence (DNA): TGTGCCAGCAGCTTAGTGGGACAGATACAAGAGACCCAGTACTTC. Supplemented by reference TRBV7-2 and TRBJ2-5, the full variable domain reads GAGVSQSPSNKVTEKGKDVELRCDPISGHTALYWYRQSLGQGLEFLIYFQGNSAPDKSGLPSDRFSAERTGGSVSTLTIQRTQQEDSAVYLCASSLVGQIQETQYFGPGTRLLVL.